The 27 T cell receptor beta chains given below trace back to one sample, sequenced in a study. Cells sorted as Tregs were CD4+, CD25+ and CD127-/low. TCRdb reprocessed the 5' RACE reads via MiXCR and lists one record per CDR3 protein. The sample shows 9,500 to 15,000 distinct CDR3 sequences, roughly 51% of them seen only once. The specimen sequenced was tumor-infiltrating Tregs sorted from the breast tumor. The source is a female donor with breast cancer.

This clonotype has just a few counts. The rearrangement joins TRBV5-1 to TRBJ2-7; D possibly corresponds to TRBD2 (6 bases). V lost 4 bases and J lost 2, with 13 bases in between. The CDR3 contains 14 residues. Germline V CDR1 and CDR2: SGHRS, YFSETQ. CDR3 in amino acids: CASSPDGSPYEQYF. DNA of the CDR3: TGCGCCAGCAGCCCTGACGGGAGCCCCTACGAGCAGTACTTC.

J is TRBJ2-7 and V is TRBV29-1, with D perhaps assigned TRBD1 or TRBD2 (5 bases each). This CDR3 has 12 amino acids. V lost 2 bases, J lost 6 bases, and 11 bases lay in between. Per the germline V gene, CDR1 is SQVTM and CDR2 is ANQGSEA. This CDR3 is CSVEIGGGEQYF. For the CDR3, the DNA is TGCAGCGTTGAAATTGGGGGTGGCGAGCAGTACTTC.

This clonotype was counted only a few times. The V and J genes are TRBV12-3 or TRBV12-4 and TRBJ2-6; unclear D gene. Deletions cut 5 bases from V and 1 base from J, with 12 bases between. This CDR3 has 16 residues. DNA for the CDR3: TGTGCCAGCAGTGGGCTGTGGGGTTCTGGGGCCAACGTCCTGACTTTC. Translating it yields CASSGLWGSGANVLTF.

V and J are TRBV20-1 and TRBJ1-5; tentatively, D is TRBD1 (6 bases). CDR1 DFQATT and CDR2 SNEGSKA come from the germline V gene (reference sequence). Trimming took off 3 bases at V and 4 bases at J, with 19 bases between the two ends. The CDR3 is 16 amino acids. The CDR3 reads CSASLTGRLKNQPQHF. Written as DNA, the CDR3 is TGCAGTGCTAGTTTGACAGGCCGACTGAAGAATCAGCCCCAGCATTTT.

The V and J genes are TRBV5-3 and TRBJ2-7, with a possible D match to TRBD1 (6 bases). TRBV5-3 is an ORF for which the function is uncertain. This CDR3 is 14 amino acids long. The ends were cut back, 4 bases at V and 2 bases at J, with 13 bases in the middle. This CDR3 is CARSQGSGTYEQYF. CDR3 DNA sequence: TGTGCCAGAAGCCAGGGGTCCGGAACCTACGAGCAGTACTTC.

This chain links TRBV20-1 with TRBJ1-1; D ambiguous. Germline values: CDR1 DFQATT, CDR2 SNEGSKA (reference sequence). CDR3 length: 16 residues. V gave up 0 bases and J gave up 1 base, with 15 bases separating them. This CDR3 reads CSARESSGLRNTEAFF. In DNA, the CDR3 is TGCAGTGCTAGAGAGTCTTCGGGTCTGAGGAACACTGAAGCTTTCTTT.

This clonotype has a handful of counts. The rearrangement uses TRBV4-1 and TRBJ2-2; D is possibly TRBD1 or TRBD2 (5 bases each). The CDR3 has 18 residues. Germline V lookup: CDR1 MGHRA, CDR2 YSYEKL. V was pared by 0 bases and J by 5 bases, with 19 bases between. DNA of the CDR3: TGCGCCAGCAGCCAAGATCCCGGGGCCGGAGTTAGGACCGGGGAGCTGTTTTTT. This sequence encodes CASSQDPGAGVRTGELFF.

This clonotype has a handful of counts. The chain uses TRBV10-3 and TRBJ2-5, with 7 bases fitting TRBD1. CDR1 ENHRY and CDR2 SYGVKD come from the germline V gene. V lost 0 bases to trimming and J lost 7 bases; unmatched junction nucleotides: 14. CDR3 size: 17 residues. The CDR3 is CAISESGFGQALATQYF. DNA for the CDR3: TGTGCCATCAGTGAGTCGGGTTTTGGACAGGCCCTGGCGACCCAGTACTTC.

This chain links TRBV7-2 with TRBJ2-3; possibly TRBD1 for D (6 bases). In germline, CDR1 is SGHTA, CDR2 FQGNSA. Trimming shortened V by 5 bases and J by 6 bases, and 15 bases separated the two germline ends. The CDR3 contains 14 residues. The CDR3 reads CASSLTGQLDTQYF. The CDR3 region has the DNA TGTGCCAGCAGCCTGACAGGACAGTTGGATACGCAGTATTTT.

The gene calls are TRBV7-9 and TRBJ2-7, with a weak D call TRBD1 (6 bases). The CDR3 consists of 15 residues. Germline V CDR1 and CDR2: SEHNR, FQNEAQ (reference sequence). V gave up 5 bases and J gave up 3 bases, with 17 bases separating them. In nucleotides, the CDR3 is TGTGCCAGCAGCCTCAATGGGGGCTCCGACTACGAGCAGTACTTC. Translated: CASSLNGGSDYEQYF.

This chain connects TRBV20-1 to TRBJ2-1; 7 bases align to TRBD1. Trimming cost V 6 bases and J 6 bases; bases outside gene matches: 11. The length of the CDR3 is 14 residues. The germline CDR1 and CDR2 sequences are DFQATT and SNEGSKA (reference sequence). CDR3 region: CSASRQGPANEQFF. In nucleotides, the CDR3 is TGCAGTGCGTCGCGACAGGGTCCTGCCAATGAGCAGTTCTTC.

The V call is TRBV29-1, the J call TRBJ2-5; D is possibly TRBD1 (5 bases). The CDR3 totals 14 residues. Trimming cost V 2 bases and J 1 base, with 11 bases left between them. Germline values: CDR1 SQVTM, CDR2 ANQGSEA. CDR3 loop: CSVEQGNPQETQYF. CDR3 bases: TGCAGCGTTGAACAGGGAAACCCCCAAGAGACCCAGTACTTC.

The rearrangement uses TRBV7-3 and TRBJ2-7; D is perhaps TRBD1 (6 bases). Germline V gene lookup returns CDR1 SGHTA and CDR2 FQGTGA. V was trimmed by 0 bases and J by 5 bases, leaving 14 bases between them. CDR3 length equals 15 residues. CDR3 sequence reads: CASSLTPSAGDEQYF. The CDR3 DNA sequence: TGTGCCAGCAGCTTAACCCCTTCGGCAGGGGACGAGCAGTACTTC.

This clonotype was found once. CDR3 in amino acids: CASSLLGPGLYGYTF. The CDR3 bases are TGTGCCAGCAGCTTACTCGGGCCGGGTTTGTATGGCTACACCTTC. This chain links TRBV7-2 with TRBJ1-2; D not resolved. The CDR3 covers 15 residues. The germline V gene has CDR1 SGHTA and CDR2 FQGNSA. V dropped 2 bases and J dropped 5 bases, with 15 bases sitting between them.

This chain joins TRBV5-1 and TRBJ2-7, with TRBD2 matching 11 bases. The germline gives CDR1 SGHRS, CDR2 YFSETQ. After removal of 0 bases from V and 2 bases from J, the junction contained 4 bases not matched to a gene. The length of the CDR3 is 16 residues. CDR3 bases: TGCGCCAGCAGCTTGGGAACTAGCGGGAGTACCTACGAGCAGTACTTC. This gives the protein CASSLGTSGSTYEQYF.

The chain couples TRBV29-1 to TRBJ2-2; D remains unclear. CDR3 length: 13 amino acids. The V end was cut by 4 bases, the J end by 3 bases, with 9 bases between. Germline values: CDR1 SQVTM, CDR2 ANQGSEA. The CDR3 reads CSVVDRHTGELFF. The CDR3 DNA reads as TGCAGCGTTGTAGATAGACACACCGGGGAGCTGTTTTTT.

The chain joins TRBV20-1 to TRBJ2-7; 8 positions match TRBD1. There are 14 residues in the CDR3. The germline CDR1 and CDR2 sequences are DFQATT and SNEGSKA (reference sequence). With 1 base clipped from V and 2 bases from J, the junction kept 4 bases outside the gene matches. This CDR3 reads CSARAEQGAYEQYV. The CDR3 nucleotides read TGCAGTGCTAGAGCGGAACAGGGGGCCTACGAGCAGTACGTC.

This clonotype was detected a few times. CDR3 residues: CASSYSDIPGELFF. In DNA, the CDR3 is TGTGCCAGCAGTTACAGCGACATTCCCGGGGAGCTGTTTTTT. The V call is TRBV6-2 or TRBV6-3, the J call TRBJ2-2; no definite D call. CDR1 MNHEY and CDR2 SVGEGT come from the germline V gene. The V and J ends lost 2 bases and 6 bases respectively, with 10 bases between them. The CDR3 runs to 14 residues.

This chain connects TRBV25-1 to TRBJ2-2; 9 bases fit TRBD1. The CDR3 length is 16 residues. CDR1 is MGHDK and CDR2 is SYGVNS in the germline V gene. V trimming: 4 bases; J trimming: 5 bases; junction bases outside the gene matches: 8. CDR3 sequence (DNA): TGTGCCAGCAGTGCACCGACAGGGGGGCGAACCGGGGAGCTGTTTTTT. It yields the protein CASSAPTGGRTGELFF.

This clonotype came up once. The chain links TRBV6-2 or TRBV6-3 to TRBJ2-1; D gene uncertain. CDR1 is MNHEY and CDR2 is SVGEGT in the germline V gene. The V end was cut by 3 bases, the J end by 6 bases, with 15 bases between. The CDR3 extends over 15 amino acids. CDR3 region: CASSYGPPVANEQFF. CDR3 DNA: TGTGCCAGCAGTTATGGTCCCCCGGTGGCCAATGAGCAGTTCTTC.

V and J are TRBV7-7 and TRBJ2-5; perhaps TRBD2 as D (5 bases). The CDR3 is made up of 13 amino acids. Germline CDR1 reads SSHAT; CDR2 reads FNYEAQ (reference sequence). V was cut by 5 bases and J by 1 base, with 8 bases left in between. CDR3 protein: CASSRGLQETQYF. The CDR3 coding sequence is TGTGCCAGCAGCCGGGGTCTCCAAGAGACCCAGTACTTC.

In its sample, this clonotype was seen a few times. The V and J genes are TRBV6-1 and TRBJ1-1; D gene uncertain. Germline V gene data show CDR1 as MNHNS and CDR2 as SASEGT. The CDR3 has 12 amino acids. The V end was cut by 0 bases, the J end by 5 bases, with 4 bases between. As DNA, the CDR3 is TGTGCCAGCAGTGAAGCCCTAACTGAAGCTTTCTTT. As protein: CASSEALTEAFF.

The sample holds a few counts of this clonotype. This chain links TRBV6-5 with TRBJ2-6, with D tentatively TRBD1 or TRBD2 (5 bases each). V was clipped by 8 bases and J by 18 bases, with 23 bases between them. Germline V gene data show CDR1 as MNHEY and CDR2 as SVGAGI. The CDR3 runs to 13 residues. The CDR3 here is CASGDGDGLKWTF. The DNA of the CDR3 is TGTGCCAGCGGAGACGGGGACGGCCTCAAGTGGACTTTC.

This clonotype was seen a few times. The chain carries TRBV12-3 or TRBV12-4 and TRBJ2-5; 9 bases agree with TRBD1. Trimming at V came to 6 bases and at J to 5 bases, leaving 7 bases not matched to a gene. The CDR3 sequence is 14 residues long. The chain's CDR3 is CASSYTGGSETQYF. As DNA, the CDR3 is TGTGCCAGCAGCTATACAGGGGGCTCTGAGACCCAGTACTTC.

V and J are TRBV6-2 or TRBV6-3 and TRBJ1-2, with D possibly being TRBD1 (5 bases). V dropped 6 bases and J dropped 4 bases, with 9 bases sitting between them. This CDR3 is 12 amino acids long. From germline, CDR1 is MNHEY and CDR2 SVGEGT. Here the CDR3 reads CASRDSLYGYTF. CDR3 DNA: TGTGCCAGCAGAGACAGTCTCTATGGCTACACCTTC.

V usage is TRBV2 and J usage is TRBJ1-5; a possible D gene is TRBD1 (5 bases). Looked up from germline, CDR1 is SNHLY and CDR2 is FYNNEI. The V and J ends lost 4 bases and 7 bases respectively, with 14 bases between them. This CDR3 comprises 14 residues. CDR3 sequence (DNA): TGTGCCAGCAGTGCGGAGGGCAGGGTCCAGCCCCAGCATTTT. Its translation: CASSAEGRVQPQHF. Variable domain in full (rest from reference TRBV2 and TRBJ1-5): EPEVTQTPSHQVTQMGQEVILRCVPISNHLYFYWYRQILGQKVEFLVSFYNNEISEKSEIFDDQFSVERPDGSNFTLKIRSTKLEDSAMYFCASSAEGRVQPQHFGDGTRLSIL.

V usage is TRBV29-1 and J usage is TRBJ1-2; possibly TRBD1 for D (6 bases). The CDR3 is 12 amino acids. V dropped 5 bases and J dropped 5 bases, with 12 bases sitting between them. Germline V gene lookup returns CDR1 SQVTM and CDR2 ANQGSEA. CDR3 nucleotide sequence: TGCAGCGTTCTCACGGGGGCGTATGGCTACACCTTC. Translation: CSVLTGAYGYTF.